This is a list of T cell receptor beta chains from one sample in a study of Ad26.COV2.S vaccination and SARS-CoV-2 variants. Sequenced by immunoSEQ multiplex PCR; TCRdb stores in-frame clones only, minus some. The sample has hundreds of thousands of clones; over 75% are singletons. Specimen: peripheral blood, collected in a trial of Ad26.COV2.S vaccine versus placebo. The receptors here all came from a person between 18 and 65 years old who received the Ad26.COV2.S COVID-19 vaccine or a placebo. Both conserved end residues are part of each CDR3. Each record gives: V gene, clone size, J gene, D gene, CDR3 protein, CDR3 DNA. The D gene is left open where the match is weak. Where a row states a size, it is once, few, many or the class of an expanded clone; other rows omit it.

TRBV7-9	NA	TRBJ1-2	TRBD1	CASSFRTGDYGYTF	TGTGCCAGCAGCTTTCGGACAGGGGACTATGGCTACACCTTC
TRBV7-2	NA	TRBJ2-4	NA	CASSLGEGGIQYF	TGTGCCAGCAGCTTGGGAGAAGGCGGCATTCAGTACTTC
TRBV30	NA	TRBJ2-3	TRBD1	CAWSLQGATDTQYF	TGTGCCTGGAGTCTCCAGGGGGCAACAGATACGCAGTATTTT
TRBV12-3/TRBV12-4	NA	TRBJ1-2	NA	CASSRRGYGYTF	TGTGCCAGCAGTAGGAGGGGCTATGGCTACACCTTC
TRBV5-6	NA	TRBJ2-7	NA	CASSLSGVRNEQYF	TGTGCCAGCAGCTTGTCCGGGGTGCGTAACGAGCAGTACTTC
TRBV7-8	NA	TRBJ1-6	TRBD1	CASSLTGGYNSPLHF	TGTGCCAGCAGCTTGACAGGGGGTTATAATTCACCCCTCCACTTT
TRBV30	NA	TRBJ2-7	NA	CAWSSQTNYEQYF	TGTGCCTGGAGTTCGCAGACCAACTACGAGCAGTACTTC
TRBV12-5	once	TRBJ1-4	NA	CASGPAGRGTNEKLFF	TGTGCTAGTGGCCCCGCCGGGAGGGGGACTAATGAAAAACTGTTTTTT
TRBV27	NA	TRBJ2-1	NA	CASSSQGIVNEQFF	TGTGCCAGCAGTTCACAGGGTATCGTAAATGAGCAGTTCTTC
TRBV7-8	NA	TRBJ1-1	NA	CASSGGDRRMNTEAFF	TGTGCCAGCAGCGGTGGTGACAGGCGAATGAACACTGAAGCTTTCTTT
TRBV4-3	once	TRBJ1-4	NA	CASSRHWNPRASGASDNEKLFF	TGCGCCAGCAGCCGTCACTGGAACCCTCGGGCCTCGGGTGCCTCTGATAATGAAAAACTGTTTTTT
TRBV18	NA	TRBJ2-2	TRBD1	CASFRDRGSPNTGELFF	TGTGCCAGCTTCCGGGACAGGGGATCCCCGAACACCGGGGAGCTGTTTTTT
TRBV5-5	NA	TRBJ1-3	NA	CASSLAGTPGGNTIYF	TGTGCCAGCAGCTTGGCTGGGACTCCGGGGGGAAACACCATATATTTT
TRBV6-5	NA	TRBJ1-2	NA	CASSTEGDGYTF	TGTGCCAGCAGTACGGAGGGGGATGGCTACACCTTC
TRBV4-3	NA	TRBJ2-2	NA	CASSRTTRGELFF	TGCGCCAGCAGCCGGACCACCCGCGGGGAGCTGTTTTTT
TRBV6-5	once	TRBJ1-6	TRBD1	CASSLGQGNSPLHF	TGTGCCAGCAGTCTAGGACAGGGTAATTCACCCCTCCACTTT
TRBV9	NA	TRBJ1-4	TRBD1	CASSRDRGGEKLFF	TGTGCCAGCAGCCGGGACAGGGGAGGGGAAAAACTGTTTTTT
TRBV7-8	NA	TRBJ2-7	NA	CASSLLGNSYEQYF	TGTGCCAGCAGCTTACTCGGAAACTCCTACGAGCAGTACTTC
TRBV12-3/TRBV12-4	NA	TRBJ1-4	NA	CASSRQANEKLFF	TGTGCCAGCTCGAGGCAGGCTAATGAAAAACTGTTTTTT
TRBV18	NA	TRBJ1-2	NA	CASSPTRGDGYGYTF	TGTGCCAGCTCACCGACCAGGGGTGATGGCTATGGCTACACCTTC
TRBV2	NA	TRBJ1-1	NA	CASSRLGGTEAFF	TGTGCCAGCAGCAGACTGGGGGGCACTGAAGCTTTCTTT
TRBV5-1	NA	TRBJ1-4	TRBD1	CASSPGTGGNEKLFF	TGCGCCAGCAGCCCGGGGACAGGGGGGAATGAAAAACTGTTTTTT
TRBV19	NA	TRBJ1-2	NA	CASSRGGAPLNYGYTF	TGTGCCAGTAGTCGGGGGGGAGCACCTCTAAACTATGGCTACACCTTC
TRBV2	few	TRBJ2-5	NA	CASKSLTGQETQYF	TGTGCCAGCAAGTCCCTGACAGGTCAAGAGACCCAGTACTTC
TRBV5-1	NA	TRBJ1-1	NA	CASSLGQRNTEAFF	TGCGCCAGCAGCTTGGGACAGCGAAACACTGAAGCTTTCTTT
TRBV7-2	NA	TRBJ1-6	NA	CASSLGTGLALHF	TGTGCCAGCAGCTTGGGGACGGGGTTGGCCCTCCACTTT
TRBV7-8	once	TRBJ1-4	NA	CASSPDQGSGKLFF	TGTGCCAGCAGCCCTGACCAGGGCTCAGGAAAACTGTTTTTT
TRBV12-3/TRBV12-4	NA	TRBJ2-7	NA	CASSLWLREQYF	TGTGCCAGCAGTTTATGGCTCCGGGAGCAGTACTTC
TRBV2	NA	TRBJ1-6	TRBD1	CASRGTGHNSPLHF	TGTGCCAGCAGGGGGACAGGGCATAATTCACCCCTCCACTTT
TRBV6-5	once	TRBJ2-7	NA	CASGSGGGGIYEQYF	TGTGCCAGCGGATCGGGTGGAGGGGGCATATACGAGCAGTACTTC
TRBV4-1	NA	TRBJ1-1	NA	CASSLPGGAEAFF	TGCGCCAGCAGCCTTCCCGGAGGAGCTGAAGCTTTCTTT
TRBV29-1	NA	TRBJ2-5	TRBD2	CSVEDEKGLAGETQYF	TGCAGCGTTGAAGACGAAAAGGGACTAGCGGGAGAGACCCAGTACTTC
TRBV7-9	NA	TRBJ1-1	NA	CASSLGQGIRGNTEAFF	TGTGCCAGCAGCTTAGGGCAGGGGATTAGAGGCAACACTGAAGCTTTCTTT
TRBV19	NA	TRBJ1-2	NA	CASTMGQSYGYTF	TGTGCCAGTACCATGGGGCAGAGCTATGGCTACACCTTC
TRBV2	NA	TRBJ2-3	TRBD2	CASSGGPPGGDTQYF	TGTGCCAGCAGTGGGGGTCCCCCGGGGGGAGATACGCAGTATTTT
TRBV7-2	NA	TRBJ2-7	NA	CASSLGAYEQYF	TGTGCCAGCAGCTTAGGCGCCTACGAGCAGTACTTC
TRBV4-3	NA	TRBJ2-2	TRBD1	CASSQVVVGTGFTGELFF	TGCGCCAGCAGCCAAGTGGTAGTAGGGACAGGATTTACCGGGGAGCTGTTTTTT
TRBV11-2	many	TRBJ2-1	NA	CASSLGRPLGYNEQFF	TGTGCCAGCAGCTTAGGTAGGCCCCTCGGCTACAATGAGCAGTTCTTC
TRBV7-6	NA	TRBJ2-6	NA	CASSVGNSGANVLTF	TGTGCCAGCAGCGTAGGCAACTCTGGGGCCAACGTCCTGACTTTC
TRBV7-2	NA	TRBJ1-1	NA	CASSSTQGRAEAFF	TGTGCCAGCAGCTCTACACAGGGTAGGGCTGAAGCTTTCTTT
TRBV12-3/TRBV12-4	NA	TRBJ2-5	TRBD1	CASTPDRPETQYF	TGTGCCAGCACTCCGGACAGGCCAGAGACCCAGTACTTC
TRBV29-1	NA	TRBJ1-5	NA	CSVVPSGNQPQHF	TGCAGCGTTGTCCCCTCAGGGAATCAGCCCCAGCATTTT
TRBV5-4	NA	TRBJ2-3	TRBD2	CASSLKLAETDTQYF	TGTGCCAGCAGCTTAAAGCTAGCGGAAACAGATACGCAGTATTTT
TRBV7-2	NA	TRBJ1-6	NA	CASSLAQGAGGSPLHF	TGTGCCAGCAGCTTAGCGCAAGGGGCCGGTGGGTCACCCCTCCACTTT
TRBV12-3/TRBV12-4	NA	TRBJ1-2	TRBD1	CASSAGTGGGYTF	TGTGCCAGCAGCGCCGGGACAGGGGGCGGCTACACCTTC
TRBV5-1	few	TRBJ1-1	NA	CASSQQGGGTEAFF	TGCGCCAGCAGCCAACAGGGAGGTGGCACTGAAGCTTTCTTT
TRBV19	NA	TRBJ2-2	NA	CASSLWTAGELFF	TGTGCCAGTAGTCTGTGGACAGCCGGGGAGCTGTTTTTT
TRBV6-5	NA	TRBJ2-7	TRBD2	CASSQTSGNFYEQYF	TGTGCCAGCAGTCAGACTAGCGGGAACTTCTACGAGCAGTACTTC
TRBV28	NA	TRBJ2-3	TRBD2	CASSPGGGADTQYF	TGTGCCAGCAGTCCCGGGGGGGGTGCGGATACGCAGTATTTT
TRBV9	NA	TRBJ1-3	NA	CASSRGDGNTIYF	TGTGCCAGCAGTAGGGGGGACGGAAACACCATATATTTT
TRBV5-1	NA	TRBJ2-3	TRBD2	CASSLSTSGGGADTQYF	TGCGCCAGCAGCCTATCGACTAGCGGGGGAGGGGCAGATACGCAGTATTTT
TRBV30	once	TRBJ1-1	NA	CAWGRSNTEAFF	TGTGCCTGGGGACGGTCGAACACTGAAGCTTTCTTT
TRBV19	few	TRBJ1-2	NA	CASSSGPTAYGYTF	TGTGCCAGTAGCTCTGGCCCTACCGCTTATGGCTACACCTTC
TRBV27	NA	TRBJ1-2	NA	CASSSYDGPGGYTF	TGTGCCAGCAGTTCCTACGACGGTCCGGGCGGCTACACCTTC
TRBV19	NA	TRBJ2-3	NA	CASSPLGVTATDTQYF	TGTGCCAGTAGTCCATTAGGGGTTACGGCCACAGATACGCAGTATTTT
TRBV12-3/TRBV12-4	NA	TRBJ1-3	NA	CASSSGEGNTIYF	TGTGCCAGCAGTTCTGGGGAGGGAAACACCATATATTTT
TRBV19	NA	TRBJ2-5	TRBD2	CASRPGLGPGVTQYF	TGTGCCAGTAGACCGGGACTAGGGCCTGGGGTGACCCAGTACTTC
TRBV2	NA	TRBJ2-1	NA	CASSEWRKGSEQFF	TGTGCCAGCAGTGAGTGGAGGAAAGGGAGTGAGCAGTTCTTC
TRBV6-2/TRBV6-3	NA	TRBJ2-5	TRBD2	CASSSGTSVRRQETQYF	TGTGCCAGCAGTTCCGGGACTAGCGTGCGGAGGCAAGAGACCCAGTACTTC
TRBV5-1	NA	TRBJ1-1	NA	CASSLTQGNTEAFF	TGCGCCAGCAGCCTGACACAGGGGAACACTGAAGCTTTCTTT